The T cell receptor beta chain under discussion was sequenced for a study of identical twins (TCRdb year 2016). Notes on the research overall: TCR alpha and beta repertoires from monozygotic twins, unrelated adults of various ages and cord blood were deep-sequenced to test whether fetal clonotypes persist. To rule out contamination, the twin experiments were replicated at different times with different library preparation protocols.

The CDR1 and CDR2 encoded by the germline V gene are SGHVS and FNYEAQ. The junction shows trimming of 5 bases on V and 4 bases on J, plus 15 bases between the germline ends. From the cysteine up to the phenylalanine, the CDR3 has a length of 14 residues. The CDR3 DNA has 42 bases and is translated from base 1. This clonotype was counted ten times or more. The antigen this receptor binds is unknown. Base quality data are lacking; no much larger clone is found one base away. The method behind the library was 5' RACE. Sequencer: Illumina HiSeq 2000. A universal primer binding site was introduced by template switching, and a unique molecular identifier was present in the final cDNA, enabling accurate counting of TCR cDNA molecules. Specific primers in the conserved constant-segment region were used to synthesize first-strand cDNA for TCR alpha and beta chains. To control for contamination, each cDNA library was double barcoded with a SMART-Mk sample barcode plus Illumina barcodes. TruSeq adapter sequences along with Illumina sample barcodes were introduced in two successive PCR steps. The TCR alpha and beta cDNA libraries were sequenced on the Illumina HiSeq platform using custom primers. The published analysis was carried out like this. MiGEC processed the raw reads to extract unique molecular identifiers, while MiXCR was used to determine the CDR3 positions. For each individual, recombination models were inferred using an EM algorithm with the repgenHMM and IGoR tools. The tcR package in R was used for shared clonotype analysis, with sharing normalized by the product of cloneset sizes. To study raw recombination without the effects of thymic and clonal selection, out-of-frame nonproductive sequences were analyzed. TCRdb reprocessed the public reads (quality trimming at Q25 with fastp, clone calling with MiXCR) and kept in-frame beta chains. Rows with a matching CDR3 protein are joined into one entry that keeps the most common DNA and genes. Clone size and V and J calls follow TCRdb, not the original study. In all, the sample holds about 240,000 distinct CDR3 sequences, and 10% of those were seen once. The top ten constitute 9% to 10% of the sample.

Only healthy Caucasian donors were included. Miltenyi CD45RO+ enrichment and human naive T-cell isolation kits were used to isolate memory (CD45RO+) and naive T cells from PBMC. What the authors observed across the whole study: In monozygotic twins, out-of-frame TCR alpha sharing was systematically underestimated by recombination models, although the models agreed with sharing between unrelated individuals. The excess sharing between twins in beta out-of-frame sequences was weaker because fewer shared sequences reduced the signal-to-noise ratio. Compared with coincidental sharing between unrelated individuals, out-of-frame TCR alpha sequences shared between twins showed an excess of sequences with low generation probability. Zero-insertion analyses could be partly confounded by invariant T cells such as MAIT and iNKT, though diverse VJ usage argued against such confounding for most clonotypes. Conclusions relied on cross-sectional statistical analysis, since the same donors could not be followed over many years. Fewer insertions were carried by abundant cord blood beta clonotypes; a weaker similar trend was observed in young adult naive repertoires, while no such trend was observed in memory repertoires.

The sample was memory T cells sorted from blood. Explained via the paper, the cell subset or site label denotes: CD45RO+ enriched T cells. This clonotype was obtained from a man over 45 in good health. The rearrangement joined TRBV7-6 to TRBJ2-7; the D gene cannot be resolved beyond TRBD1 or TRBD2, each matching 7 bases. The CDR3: CASSPQGGKYEQYF. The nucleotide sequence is TGTGCCAGCAGCCCGCAGGGGGGGAAGTACGAGCAGTACTTC.